Below, one T cell receptor (beta chain) is given with its context. This record comes from a study of blood T cell repertoires in COVID-19. The germline gives CDR1 GTSNPN, CDR2 SVGIG (reference sequence). CDR3 size: 13 residues. The V gene lost 3 bases and the J gene lost 3 bases, with 12 bases spanning the gap. Libraries were prepared by immunoSEQ multiplex PCR; TCRdb keeps only in-frame clonotypes and omits some of them. The sample carries some 170,000 clones, more than 85% recorded once. The J gene is TRBJ2-7, the V gene TRBV30, with a weak D call TRBD1 (6 bases). This TCR was sampled from a woman aged 60-75 years with COVID-19, enrolled during active disease. The specimen sequenced was peripheral blood. CDR3 sequence reads: CAWRGDTNYEQYF. In DNA form, the CDR3 reads TGTGCCTGGAGGGGGGACACGAACTACGAGCAGTACTTC.